These 5 T cell receptor beta chains originate from one sample sequenced in a study of early T cells in non-severe SARS-CoV-2 infection. TCRdb analysed the 5' RACE reads with MiXCR anew, one entry per CDR3 protein. The sample holds about 20,000 distinct CDR3 sequences, 4% seen once. Sample: whole blood. Receptors originate from an adult who was a healthcare worker with PCR-confirmed SARS-CoV-2 infection or an uninfected control (not recorded which).

This clonotype was counted many times. V is TRBV7-9 and J is TRBJ2-3; D is perhaps TRBD1 (6 bases). This CDR3 spans 16 amino acids. Trimming stripped 1 base from V and 0 bases from J, with 11 bases between. The germline V gene encodes CDR1 SEHNR and CDR2 FQNEAQ (reference sequence). CDR3 DNA sequence: TGTGCCAGCAGCTTAGTGCCAGGGGCTAGCACAGATACGCAGTATTTT. Its protein product is CASSLVPGASTDTQYF.

This clonotype showed up many times. V is TRBV6-6 and J is TRBJ1-5; TRBD1 agrees at 9 bases. Trimming at V came to 3 bases and at J to 4 bases, leaving 7 bases not matched to a gene. Germline CDR1 MNHNY, CDR2 SVGAGI (reference sequence). This CDR3 contains 16 residues. CDR3 sequence: CASSYWTGDVNQPQHF. The CDR3 DNA follows: TGTGCCAGCAGTTATTGGACAGGGGACGTAAATCAGCCCCAGCATTTT.

This clonotype has a count of ten or more. The chain couples TRBV7-2 to TRBJ2-3; D call uncertain. The CDR3 spans 14 residues. V was pared by 1 base and J by 4 bases, with 9 bases between. Germline CDR1 SGHTA, CDR2 FQGNSA. The CDR3 sequence: CASSLDHGSDTQYF. CDR3 sequence (DNA): TGTGCCAGCAGCTTAGATCATGGATCAGATACGCAGTATTTT.

This clonotype was observed at least ten times. The chain has TRBV19 and TRBJ2-5; 7 bases align to TRBD1. The CDR3 is made up of 14 amino acids. The V and J ends lost 3 bases and 9 bases, in that order; junction bases with no gene match: 10. Germline V gene sequence: CDR1 LNHDA, CDR2 SQIVND (reference sequence). The CDR3 is CASSMLGQGVAQYF. For the CDR3, the DNA is TGTGCCAGTAGTATGCTTGGGCAGGGGGTAGCCCAGTACTTC.

Only a few counts were recorded for this clonotype. V is TRBV7-6 and J is TRBJ2-5; D is unclear. The CDR3 is 15 residues long. Trimming cost V 0 bases and J 3 bases, with 11 bases left between them. Germline CDR1 SGHVS, CDR2 FNYEAQ. CDR3 bases: TGTGCCAGCAGCTTAGCTGCTAGGAAAGAAGAGACCCAGTACTTC. Residues: CASSLAARKEETQYF.